A selection of T cell receptor beta chains follows, all from one sample in a study of blood T cell repertoires in COVID-19. Method: immunoSEQ multiplex PCR; TCRdb's copy keeps in-frame clones and lacks some. The table records roughly 100,000 clones, approximately 90% of them present only once. Specimen: peripheral blood. The receptors here all came from a man in his forties or fifties in a cohort sampled during active COVID-19. CDR3s include the opening cysteine and the closing phenylalanine or tryptophan. The D gene is left open where the match is weak. Expanded clones are given a class, and other clones once, few, many or no size at all.

v_call	clone_size	j_call	d_call	cdr3_length	cdr3_aa	cdr3_nt
TRBV10-1	NA	TRBJ2-3	TRBD2	15	CASSDGTSGGNTQYF	TGCGCCAGCAGTGATGGGACTAGCGGGGGTAATACGCAGTATTTT
TRBV4-1	NA	TRBJ2-3	NA	16	CASSPRGVADRDTQYF	TGCGCCAGCAGCCCCCGGGGAGTCGCGGATCGGGATACGCAGTATTTT
TRBV7-8	once	TRBJ1-1	NA	17	CASSRRQNRGMNTEAFF	TGTGCCAGCAGCCGCCGACAAAACCGGGGTATGAACACTGAAGCTTTCTTT
TRBV18	NA	TRBJ1-5	TRBD1	13	CASSPGQNQPQHF	TGTGCCAGCTCACCGGGACAGAATCAGCCCCAGCATTTT
TRBV10-3	NA	TRBJ2-1	NA	14	CAISESTSTHEQFF	TGTGCCATCAGTGAGTCGACTTCAACGCATGAGCAGTTCTTC
TRBV2	NA	TRBJ1-2	NA	13	CASSQATNYGYTF	TGTGCCAGCAGCCAGGCCACTAACTATGGCTACACCTTC
TRBV3-1/TRBV3-2	NA	TRBJ2-5	TRBD2	20	CASSRTHGTSGGGYQETQYF	TGTGCCAGCAGCCGAACACACGGGACTAGCGGGGGGGGGTACCAAGAGACCCAGTACTTC
TRBV2	NA	TRBJ2-3	TRBD1	17	CASRGTAQRTSTDTQYF	TGTGCCAGCAGGGGGACAGCGCAGAGAACTAGCACAGATACGCAGTATTTT
TRBV3-1/TRBV3-2	NA	TRBJ1-2	NA	14	CASSQEGGHYGYTF	TGTGCCAGCAGCCAAGAGGGTGGGCACTATGGCTACACCTTC
TRBV18	NA	TRBJ2-3	TRBD2	17	CASSVLAGAKRTDTQYF	TGTGCCAGCTCAGTACTAGCGGGGGCCAAAAGGACAGATACGCAGTATTTT
TRBV5-4	NA	TRBJ2-7	TRBD1	15	CASSLMGQGTYEQYF	TGTGCCAGCAGCTTGATGGGACAGGGAACGTACGAGCAGTACTTC
TRBV5-1	NA	TRBJ2-3	TRBD2	16	CASSRTSGGSTDTQYF	TGCGCCAGCTCAAGGACTAGCGGGGGTAGCACAGATACGCAGTATTTT
TRBV20-1	NA	TRBJ2-1	TRBD1	10	CSAGQGEQFF	TGCAGTGCTGGACAGGGGGAGCAGTTCTTC
TRBV7-9	NA	TRBJ2-2	TRBD1	15	CASSWGTGGTGELFF	TGTGCCAGCAGCTGGGGGACAGGGGGCACCGGGGAGCTGTTTTTT
TRBV18	NA	TRBJ1-2	NA	15	CASSADSLANYGYTF	TGTGCCAGCTCAGCGGACAGTCTAGCTAACTATGGCTACACCTTC
TRBV19	NA	TRBJ2-2	NA	15	CASSSASFDTGELFF	TGTGCCAGTAGTTCTGCTAGCTTTGACACCGGGGAGCTGTTTTTT
TRBV28	NA	TRBJ1-2	TRBD1	14	CASSRDRVVYGYTF	TGTGCCAGCAGCCGGGACAGGGTAGTCTATGGCTACACCTTC